One TCR beta chain is described in this entry. Peripheral blood, ten milliliters per participant, was collected. These data originate in a study of type 1 and type 2 diabetes patients. Across the whole study: From PBMCs, CD4+ and CD8+ T cells were isolated by magnetic microbeads.

Genomic DNA was the PCR template. Multiplex PCR with 30 forward and 13 reverse primers amplified the TCR beta CDR3. TCRdb reanalysed the multiplex PCR reads using MiXCR and keeps one entry per CDR3 protein. This table holds some 250,000 distinct CDR3 sequences, 45% to 60% found once. V shed 6 bases and J 7 bases; nucleotides not matched to a gene: 13. The CDR3 spans 15 residues. CDR1 is SGHVT and CDR2 is SQSDAQ in the germline V gene. The V gene is TRBV7-4, the J gene TRBJ2-5; TRBD1 matches 8 bases. The receptor was derived from a man between 18 and 29 years old with type 2 diabetes. The sequenced sample consisted of peripheral blood mononuclear cells (PBMCs). CDR3 amino acids: CASRSTSGGEVTQYF. The DNA of the CDR3 is TGTGCCAGCAGGTCCACCTCAGGGGGCGAGGTGACCCAGTACTTC.